This T cell receptor (beta chain) stems from a study of blood T cell repertoires in COVID-19. Study in general: The United States, Italy and Spain were the sources of the acute and convalescent COVID-19 samples. Nucleic acid was either cDNA or gDNA, and it came from T cells, B-cell-depleted T cells, or PBMCs.

Using immunoSEQ multiplex PCR, the repertoire was profiled, and TCRdb retains in-frame clones only, with some absent. Of about 140,000 clones in the sample, 70% to 80% were seen once. This clone was recorded only once. The CDR3 extends over 14 amino acids. Looked up from germline, CDR1 is LNHDA and CDR2 is SQIVND (reference sequence). After removal of 6 bases from V and 3 bases from J, the junction contained 3 bases not matched to a gene. The receptor was derived from a woman aged 45-65 years with active or convalescent COVID-19. The sample comprised peripheral blood. The chain combines TRBV19 with TRBJ1-4; 8 nucleotides agree with TRBD1. In DNA form, the CDR3 reads TGTGCCAGTAGGGACAGGGTTGCTAATGAAAAACTGTTTTTT. Protein sequence: CASRDRVANEKLFF.